A selection of T cell receptor beta chains follows, all from one sample in a study of T-cell reconstitution after alpha-beta-depleted transplantation in children. MiXCR, applied by TCRdb to the PCR reads, yields one record per CDR3 protein. The table records fewer than 550,000 distinct CDR3 sequences, about 16% of them present only once. Sequencing was performed on PBMCs, mostly from graft donor cells, taken 360 days after TCRalphabeta/CD19-depleted stem cell transplant. These receptors were taken from a boy younger than two who had a stem cell transplant for Wiskott-Aldrich syndrome, so the T cells may come from the graft donor. CDR3s include the opening cysteine and the closing phenylalanine or tryptophan. A D gene is named only where the DNA matches it firmly. A clone size is listed for some rows: how often the clone was seen (once, few, many), or a class if it is expanded.

CDR3 length	J gene	clone size	V gene	D gene	CDR3 DNA	CDR3 protein
12	TRBJ2-7	.	TRBV20-1	.	TGCAGTGCTCCTGTAGGGTGGGGCGAGCAGTACTTC	CSAPVGWGEQYF
13	TRBJ2-2	many	TRBV13	.	TGTGCCAGCTCGGAGGTTAACACCGGGGAGCTGTTTTTT	CASSEVNTGELFF
18	TRBJ2-1	few	TRBV5-1	.	TGCGCCAGCAGCTCCTACCCCCCGGGACGGAGCTCCTACAATGAGCAGTTCTTC	CASSSYPPGRSSYNEQFF
15	TRBJ2-7	.	TRBV10-1	TRBD1	TGCGCCAGCAGTGAGTCTGGGACAGGGAGGATCGAGCAGTACTTC	CASSESGTGRIEQYF
18	TRBJ2-7	.	TRBV5-1	TRBD2	TGCGCCAGCAGCTTGGGGGGACTAGCGGGAGGGCGGTCCTACGAGCAGTACTTC	CASSLGGLAGGRSYEQYF
16	TRBJ2-4	few	TRBV7-2	.	TGTGCCAGCAGCTTAGCTGTAGGAGAAGTTAAAAACATTCAGTACTTC	CASSLAVGEVKNIQYF
18	TRBJ2-3	.	TRBV7-6	TRBD2	TGTGCCAGCAGCTTGAGGGGACTAGCGGGAGACTCGGCAGATACGCAGTATTTT	CASSLRGLAGDSADTQYF
12	TRBJ1-4	.	TRBV7-2	.	TGTGCCAGCAGCTTAACCCTAAAAAAACTGTTTTTT	CASSLTLKKLFF
15	TRBJ2-2	few	TRBV4-2	TRBD1	TGTGCCAGCAGCCTTACGGACAGGGGGACCGGGGAGCTGTTTTTT	CASSLTDRGTGELFF
16	TRBJ2-3	few	TRBV7-8	TRBD1	TGTGCCAGCAGCTTAATCTCCCTACAGGGGGCAGATACGCAGTATTTT	CASSLISLQGADTQYF
14	TRBJ2-7	many	TRBV6-1	.	TGTGCCAGCAGCCGGGACCCAAGCTCCTACGAGCAGTACTTC	CASSRDPSSYEQYF
15	TRBJ1-2	.	TRBV12-3/TRBV12-4	TRBD1	TGTGCCAGCAGTCCAAGGGCCAGGGGGAACTATGGCTACACCTTC	CASSPRARGNYGYTF
15	TRBJ2-5	once	TRBV18	.	TGTGCCAGCTCACCGACGAGTCTCTCGCCCGGGACCCAGTACTTC	CASSPTSLSPGTQYF
14	TRBJ2-3	many	TRBV5-1	.	TGCGCCAGCAGCGGCGGGACAAGCACAGATACGCAGTATTTT	CASSGGTSTDTQYF
16	TRBJ2-4	many	TRBV12-3/TRBV12-4	.	TGTGCCAGCAGTTTGAGGCCGGGCCCTCCCAAAAACATTCAGTACTTC	CASSLRPGPPKNIQYF
15	TRBJ2-5	.	TRBV5-1	.	TGCGCCAGCAGCTTGGTGTACCGGTTTCAAGAGACCCAGTACTTC	CASSLVYRFQETQYF
16	TRBJ2-1	.	TRBV7-2	TRBD1	TGTGCCAGCAGCTTACCCGGGACAGCCGTACACAATGAGCAGTTCTTC	CASSLPGTAVHNEQFF
17	TRBJ2-5	few	TRBV10-3	TRBD2	TGTGCCATCAGTTGGACTAGCGGGGGCCCGTACCAAGAGACCCAGTACTTC	CAISWTSGGPYQETQYF
11	TRBJ2-3	.	TRBV2	.	TGTGCCAGCAAAAGTGGAGATACGCAGTATTTT	CASKSGDTQYF
14	TRBJ1-1	.	TRBV5-1	.	TGCGCCAGCAGCTTGATGAGTCCAACCACTGAAGCTTTCTTT	CASSLMSPTTEAFF
10	TRBJ1-2	few	TRBV6-5	.	TGTGCCAGCTGGGGATATGGCTACACCTTC	CASWGYGYTF
14	TRBJ2-4	.	TRBV11-2	.	TGTGCCAGCAGCTTTCAGGGGAGCAAAAACATTCAGTACTTC	CASSFQGSKNIQYF
15	TRBJ2-3	.	TRBV10-3	.	TGTGCCATCAGTGAGTCCGTGATTAGCACAGATACGCAGTATTTT	CAISESVISTDTQYF
13	TRBJ2-7	.	TRBV20-1	.	TGCAGTGCTATGACCGGGACAAACTACGAGCAGTACTTC	CSAMTGTNYEQYF
14	TRBJ1-2	.	TRBV7-2	.	TGTGCCAGCAGCTTATTTGCCAAACTGGGTGGCTACACCTTC	CASSLFAKLGGYTF
16	TRBJ2-5	.	TRBV6-1	TRBD1	TGTGCCAGCAGAAAAAGGGGGCAGAGGGGGCAAGAGACCCAGTACTTC	CASRKRGQRGQETQYF
14	TRBJ2-2	few	TRBV29-1	TRBD1	TGCAGCGCTAAGGACAGGGGGAGCACCGGGGAGCTGTTTTTT	CSAKDRGSTGELFF
11	TRBJ2-3	few	TRBV11-2	.	TGTGCCAGCAGCTTAGTACCTTATCAGTATTTT	CASSLVPYQYF
15	TRBJ1-1	few	TRBV7-2	TRBD1	TGTGCCAGCAGACCAAGGACAGGGGCGAACACTGAAGCTTTCTTT	CASRPRTGANTEAFF
16	TRBJ2-5	.	TRBV29-1	.	TGCAGCGCCGACGGCAGGGAGGGGGGTTTCCAAGAGACCCAGTACTTC	CSADGREGGFQETQYF
12	TRBJ1-6	.	TRBV25-1	.	TGTGCCAGCAGTGAGTCGGATTCACCCCTCCACTTT	CASSESDSPLHF
17	TRBJ2-7	.	TRBV10-3	.	TGTGCCATCAGTGAGAGGAGGGGCAGGGTGAACCCTTACGAGCAGTACTTC	CAISERRGRVNPYEQYF
12	TRBJ2-2	few	TRBV6-6	.	TGTGCCAGCAGTGAGTACACCGGGGAGCTGTTTTTT	CASSEYTGELFF
13	TRBJ2-7	.	TRBV20-1	.	TGCAGTGCTAGAGAAGGGACCACCTACGAGCAGTACTTC	CSAREGTTYEQYF
15	TRBJ2-7	.	TRBV4-2	TRBD2	TGTGCCAGCAGCCTCACCGGGACTAGCGTGTACGAGCAGTACTTC	CASSLTGTSVYEQYF
14	TRBJ2-7	.	TRBV2	TRBD1	TGTGCCAGCAGTGGCGGACAGGGATTCTACGAGCAGTACTTC	CASSGGQGFYEQYF
16	TRBJ1-2	.	TRBV6-5	TRBD1	TGTGCCAGCAGTTACCTGGGACAGCGCGACTTCTATGGCTACACCTTC	CASSYLGQRDFYGYTF
16	TRBJ2-1	.	TRBV20-1	TRBD2	TGCAGTGCTAGAGATCTAATAGCGGGAGCCTACAATGAGCAGTTCTTC	CSARDLIAGAYNEQFF
15	TRBJ2-5	many	TRBV6-5	TRBD1	TGTGCCAGCAGCCCGACAGGGGGGCGGGGAGAGACCCAGTACTTC	CASSPTGGRGETQYF
15	TRBJ1-1	few	TRBV7-9	.	TGTGCCAGCAGCTTGATAGGGACACCTAACACTGAAGCTTTCTTT	CASSLIGTPNTEAFF
17	TRBJ2-7	few	TRBV15	TRBD2	TGTGCCACCAGCAGAGATGGACTAGCGGGGAGCTCCTACGAGCAGTACTTC	CATSRDGLAGSSYEQYF
22	TRBJ2-1	.	TRBV5-5	TRBD2	TGTGCCAGCAGACGACGCCCGGGACTAGCGGGGCGGGGGCCCTACAATTCGATTGAGCAGTTCTTC	CASRRRPGLAGRGPYNSIEQFF
14	TRBJ1-1	.	TRBV10-3	.	TGTGCCATCAGTGAGTGGAAGGTAGGGACTGATGCTTTCTTT	CAISEWKVGTDAFF
15	TRBJ2-2	.	TRBV6-1	.	TGTGCCAGCAGGTCCCGGGACACGAACACCGGGGAGCTGTTTTTT	CASRSRDTNTGELFF
12	TRBJ1-1	.	TRBV7-9	TRBD1	TGTGCCAGCTACCAGGGGGACACTGAAGCTTTCTTT	CASYQGDTEAFF
15	TRBJ2-3	.	TRBV5-1	TRBD2	TGCGCCAGCAAGGGACTAGCGGGATTTAGAGATACGCAGTATTTT	CASKGLAGFRDTQYF
13	TRBJ2-7	few	TRBV12-3/TRBV12-4	.	TGTGCCAGCAGTTACGGACAGTTTTCGGAGCAGTACTTC	CASSYGQFSEQYF
13	TRBJ1-1	.	TRBV4-1	.	TGCGCCAGCAGTGCCGCCCTGAACACTGAAGCTTTCTTT	CASSAALNTEAFF
14	TRBJ2-7	many	TRBV6-5	TRBD1	TGTGCCAGCAGTTATACGGGACAGTCCTACGAGCAGTACTTC	CASSYTGQSYEQYF
13	TRBJ2-2	few	TRBV27	.	TGTGCCAGCGGCCGATGGGACACCGGGGAGCTGTTTTTT	CASGRWDTGELFF